Below, 21 T cell receptor beta chains from the same sample are listed, as sequenced in a study of CD8 T cells in ankylosing spondylitis. TCRdb ran MiXCR on the 5' RACE reads and lists one entry per CDR3 protein. The table records around 300,000 distinct CDR3 sequences, about 15% of them present only once. The sample consisted of blood, either unsorted or a sorted T cell fraction (not recorded which). Receptor source: a male donor with ankylosing spondylitis or in good health (not recorded which).

This clonotype was counted only a few times. DNA for the CDR3: TGTGCCACCACTAGCGGGTTCCAAGAGACCCAGTACTTC. Protein sequence: CATTSGFQETQYF. This rearrangement joins TRBV15 to TRBJ2-5; 8 nucleotides align to TRBD2. The CDR3 covers 13 residues. V was pared by 7 bases and J by 1 base, with 2 bases of the junction left unmatched. Per the germline V gene, CDR1 is LNHNV and CDR2 is YYDKDF (reference sequence).

In this sample, this clonotype turned up many times. The chain combines TRBV12-3 or TRBV12-4 with TRBJ2-7; D is possibly TRBD1 (6 bases). The CDR3 runs to 15 residues. Trimming removed 7 bases from V and 3 bases from J, with 19 bases in between. The DNA for the CDR3 is TGTGCCAGCAACCCGGGCAGGGGAATCCGCTACGAGCAGTACTTC. It yields the protein CASNPGRGIRYEQYF.

The table lists this clonotype with a few counts. This chain uses TRBV5-1 with TRBJ2-3; possibly TRBD2 for D (6 bases). The CDR3 totals 15 residues. The V gene lost 0 bases and the J gene lost 1 base, with 9 bases spanning the gap. Germline CDR1 reads SGHRS; CDR2 reads YFSETQ. CDR3 protein: CASSLGGKGTDTQYF. CDR3 bases: TGCGCCAGCAGCTTGGGCGGGAAAGGCACAGATACGCAGTATTTT.

V is TRBV3-1 and J is TRBJ2-2, with no clear D. The V end lost 1 base, the J end lost 1 base, and 7 bases lay between the germline ends. CDR3 length: 15 residues. Germline V gene lookup returns CDR1 LGHDT and CDR2 YNNKEL (reference sequence). CDR3 region: CASSQGTRNTGELFF. The CDR3 bases are TGTGCCAGCAGCCAAGGCACCAGGAACACCGGGGAGCTGTTTTTT.

The rearrangement uses TRBV18 and TRBJ2-1; D possibly matches TRBD1 or TRBD2 (5 bases each). Germline CDR1 reads KGHSH; CDR2 reads LQKENI. The CDR3 runs 17 residues. Trimming cost V 0 bases and J 0 bases, with 12 bases left between them. In DNA form, the CDR3 reads TGTGCCAGCTCACCACCAGTAGGGACGAGCTCCTACAATGAGCAGTTCTTC. Encoded protein: CASSPPVGTSSYNEQFF.

The chain recombines TRBV5-1 with TRBJ2-7; TRBD2 matches 7 bases. With V trimmed by 3 bases and J by 4 bases, 7 bases remained unmatched. Germline CDR1 and CDR2: SGHRS and YFSETQ. This CDR3 comprises 14 residues. This CDR3 is CASSSQPGLYEQYF. In DNA form, the CDR3 reads TGCGCCAGCAGCTCACAACCGGGACTATACGAGCAGTACTTC.

This clonotype was picked up a small number of times. The CDR3 spells CASSIQGGKAYNEQFF. In DNA, the CDR3 is TGTGCCAGCAGTATACAGGGGGGGAAGGCCTACAATGAGCAGTTCTTC. V is TRBV12-3 or TRBV12-4 and J is TRBJ2-1, with a possible D match to TRBD1 (8 bases). The CDR3 loop spans 16 amino acids. V dropped 5 bases and J dropped 2 bases, with 16 bases sitting between them.

This clonotype was recorded a few times. V is TRBV5-1 and J is TRBJ2-3; TRBD1 agrees at 8 bases. The germline V gene has CDR1 SGHRS and CDR2 YFSETQ. The CDR3 length is 16 residues. J lost 1 base, V lost 4 bases, and 8 bases had no gene match. CDR3: CASSPSLTGGTDTQYF. The CDR3, as DNA: TGCGCCAGCAGCCCTTCATTGACAGGGGGCACAGATACGCAGTATTTT.

The V and J genes are TRBV20-1 and TRBJ2-5; 13 nucleotides agree with TRBD2. Germline CDR1 DFQATT, CDR2 SNEGSKA (reference sequence). Unmatched junction bases numbered 2, after V lost 3 bases and J lost 4 bases. This CDR3 spans 14 amino acids. CDR3 amino acids: CSASRTSGGETQYF. CDR3 sequence (DNA): TGCAGTGCTAGCCGGACTAGCGGGGGAGAGACCCAGTACTTC.

J is TRBJ2-5 and V is TRBV3-1; D may match TRBD1 or TRBD2 (5 bases each). Germline V gene lookup returns CDR1 LGHDT and CDR2 YNNKEL (reference sequence). V lost 0 bases to trimming and J lost 4 bases, with 12 bases between them. CDR3 length: 15 amino acids. The CDR3 protein is CASSQDGTDVETQYF. CDR3 nucleotide sequence: TGTGCCAGCAGCCAAGATGGGACGGACGTAGAGACCCAGTACTTC.

This clonotype has a handful of counts. The J gene is TRBJ1-2, the V gene TRBV7-8, with D possibly matching TRBD1 (5 bases). The V and J ends lost 4 bases and 11 bases respectively, with 14 bases between them. Per germline, CDR1 SGHVS and CDR2 FQNEAQ. This CDR3 contains 12 residues. The DNA for the CDR3 is TGTGCCAGCAGCTGGGACCGCAAGGGGTACACCTTC. Protein product: CASSWDRKGYTF.

The genes are TRBV4-1 and TRBJ1-1, with 11 bases that match TRBD1. Germline V lookup: CDR1 MGHRA, CDR2 YSYEKL. CDR3 size: 18 residues. The ends lost 2 bases at V and 4 bases at J; junction bases unmatched: 12. In DNA form, the CDR3 reads TGCGCCAGCAGCCAACCTCGGACAGGGGGCTACCTAGGCACTGAAGCTTTCTTT. Its translation is CASSQPRTGGYLGTEAFF.

The rearrangement links TRBV6-1 to TRBJ2-6; no clear D. V shed 2 bases and J shed 2 bases, with 4 bases lying between them. The CDR3 has 14 amino acids. Looked up from germline, CDR1 is MNHNS and CDR2 is SASEGT. The DNA of the CDR3 is TGTGCCAGCAGTGAAAGCCCTGGGGCCAACGTCCTGACTTTC. Its protein product is CASSESPGANVLTF.

This clonotype appeared a few times. This chain links TRBV12-3 or TRBV12-4 with TRBJ2-1, with 12 bases fitting TRBD2. The V and J ends lost 6 bases and 1 base, in that order; junction bases with no gene match: 13. The CDR3 totals 19 residues. CDR3 in DNA: TGTGCCAGCAGGTCTAGCGGGGGGGCCTACCAGGGTTCCTACAATGAGCAGTTCTTC. Its protein is CASRSSGGAYQGSYNEQFF.

The rearrangement uses TRBV10-3 and TRBJ2-3; D gene uncertain. This CDR3 region has 13 residues. Germline V gene data show CDR1 as ENHRY and CDR2 as SYGVKD. V lost 7 bases and J 1 base, leaving 9 bases between the germline ends. The CDR3 loop is CAINRYRTDTQYF. CDR3 coding DNA: TGTGCCATCAACCGTTACCGCACAGATACGCAGTATTTT.

This clonotype came up once. The genes are TRBV10-3 and TRBJ2-5, with D tentatively TRBD1 (6 bases). V lost 5 bases and J 5 bases, leaving 9 bases between the germline ends. Per the germline V gene, CDR1 is ENHRY and CDR2 is SYGVKD. The CDR3 runs 12 residues. CDR3 DNA sequence: TGTGCCATCAGTCCCCAGGGGGAGACCCAGTACTTC. Translated, it gives CAISPQGETQYF.

The chain has TRBV10-3 and TRBJ2-1, with 7 bases that match TRBD2. This CDR3 is 14 amino acids long. Per the germline V gene, CDR1 is ENHRY and CDR2 is SYGVKD. V lost 6 bases to trimming and J lost 5 bases; unmatched junction nucleotides: 7. In DNA, the CDR3 is TGTGCCATCAGGGAGACGGGAGGTAACAATGAGCAGTTCTTC. Translating it yields CAIRETGGNNEQFF.

There are a few counts of this clonotype. The chain recombines TRBV29-1 with TRBJ2-7, with 9 bases aligning to TRBD1. CDR3 length: 12 amino acids. Trimming cost V 7 bases and J 1 base; bases outside gene matches: 2. In germline, CDR1 is SQVTM, CDR2 ANQGSEA. The CDR3 protein is CSGGQGSYEQYF. The DNA for the CDR3 is TGCAGCGGGGGACAGGGTTCCTACGAGCAGTACTTC.

This clonotype came up a few times. V and J are TRBV20-1 and TRBJ1-2; D gene unclear. Per the germline V gene, CDR1 is DFQATT and CDR2 is SNEGSKA (reference sequence). Trimming stripped 3 bases from V and 7 bases from J, with 3 bases between. This CDR3 spans 9 amino acids. The CDR3: CSASIGYTF. In DNA form, the CDR3 reads TGCAGTGCTAGCATTGGCTACACCTTC.

In its sample, this clonotype was seen a few times. This CDR3 reads CAISDLPGLNTEAFF. The CDR3, as DNA: TGTGCCATCAGTGATCTCCCGGGGTTGAACACTGAAGCTTTCTTT. The chain recombines TRBV10-3 with TRBJ1-1; D gene uncertain. The V gene lost 3 bases and the J gene lost 0 bases, with 11 bases spanning the gap. There are 15 residues in the CDR3. Looked up from germline, CDR1 is ENHRY and CDR2 is SYGVKD.

The chain carries TRBV28 and TRBJ1-2, with D hard to call. Germline values: CDR1 MDHEN, CDR2 SYDVKM. V shed 9 bases and J shed 1 base, with 9 bases lying between them. The CDR3 sequence is 12 residues long. The CDR3 DNA reads as TGTGCCAGTGATAGCCGTAACTATGGCTACACCTTC. Amino acid sequence: CASDSRNYGYTF.